Following are 27 T cell receptor beta chains from one sample sequenced in a study of naive and memory T cell subsets. The beta constant-region primer was an equimolar mix of two oligonucleotides covering TRBC1 and TRBC2. Four rounds of PCR amplified the ligated cDNA using nested alpha and beta constant-region primers plus SP2. MiXCR, applied by TCRdb to the UMI-ligation and nested PCR reads, yields one record per CDR3 protein. The sample consists of 20,000 to 25,000 distinct CDR3 sequences, more than 7% of them appearing once. The sequenced sample was central memory CD8+ T cells from blood. These receptors originate from a human donor in good health.

Only a few counts were recorded for this clonotype. The J gene is TRBJ2-1, the V gene TRBV4-3, with D possibly TRBD2 on 6 matching bases. V was shortened by 0 bases and J by 6 bases, with 18 bases between the two germline ends. The CDR3 has 17 residues. Per the germline V gene, CDR1 is LGHNA and CDR2 is YSLEER. CDR3: CASSQEVLSLAINEQFF. CDR3 in DNA: TGCGCCAGCAGCCAAGAGGTGCTGAGTCTAGCGATCAATGAGCAGTTCTTC.

This clonotype is deemed medium-sized. The chain links TRBV3-1 to TRBJ2-7; 9 nucleotides agree with TRBD2. Germline loops: CDR1 LGHDT, CDR2 YNNKEL (reference sequence). This CDR3 contains 15 residues. J gave up 2 bases and V 6 bases, and 8 bases lay outside the gene matches. For the CDR3, the DNA is TGTGCCAGCAGTCGACCCGCGGGAGGGACCTACGAGCAGTACTTC. Amino acid sequence: CASSRPAGGTYEQYF.

Within the sample, this clonotype is medium-sized. The chain couples TRBV29-1 to TRBJ1-1, with TRBD1 matching 8 bases. V dropped 4 bases and J dropped 1; count of bases not matched to a gene: 2. Germline assignment: CDR1 SQVTM and CDR2 ANQGSEA. The CDR3 is made up of 13 amino acids. DNA of the CDR3: TGCAGCGTTGTCACAGGGGGGAACACTGAAGCTTTCTTT. It codes for CSVVTGGNTEAFF.

The chain couples TRBV6-5 to TRBJ2-1; D might be TRBD2 (5 bases). The length of the CDR3 is 16 residues. Germline V gives CDR1 MNHEY, CDR2 SVGAGI. With 2 bases removed from V and 1 base from J, the gap between germline ends came to 12 bases. CDR3 in amino acids: CASSYGNSVSYNEQFF. As DNA, the CDR3 is TGTGCCAGCAGTTACGGAAATAGCGTATCCTACAATGAGCAGTTCTTC.

This sequence joins TRBV6-1 and TRBJ1-1, with D perhaps TRBD1 (5 bases). Trimming left V 5 bases short and J 4 bases short, with 17 bases between. This CDR3 has 15 residues. Germline-derived CDR1 and CDR2 are MNHNS and SASEGT. In nucleotides, the CDR3 is TGTGCCAGCAGTACCCAGGAGGGGCTCAGCACTGAAGCTTTCTTT. Translated, it gives CASSTQEGLSTEAFF.

This clonotype has at least ten counts. The CDR3 DNA follows: TGTGCCAGCAGCCCGACGGGTTATACGCAGTATTTT. It is translated as CASSPTGYTQYF. The chain uses TRBV27 and TRBJ2-3, with no clear D. Germline assignment: CDR1 MNHEY and CDR2 SMNVEV (reference sequence). This CDR3 comprises 12 residues. Trimming took 6 bases from V and 7 from J, leaving 11 bases between them.

This clonotype was detected ten times or more. J is TRBJ2-1 and V is TRBV6-2 or TRBV6-3; TRBD2 matches 8 bases. The germline CDR1 and CDR2 sequences are MNHEY and SVGEGT. The junction had 2 bases not matched to a gene; V was cut back by 4 bases and J by 0 bases. The length of the CDR3 is 15 residues. CDR3 DNA: TGTGCCAGCAGTTCCAGCGGGAGCTCCTACAATGAGCAGTTCTTC. It specifies CASSSSGSSYNEQFF.

This clonotype was observed at least ten times. The genes are TRBV5-5 and TRBJ2-7; TRBD1 or TRBD2 may be the D gene (5 bases each). The CDR3 spans 15 residues. Looked up from germline, CDR1 is SGHKS and CDR2 is YYEKEE (reference sequence). Trimming removed 0 bases at V and 3 bases at J, with 13 bases between. The CDR3 region has the DNA TGTGCCAGCAGCTTGGGGGACGGAGTTTTCTACGAGCAGTACTTC. Translation gives CASSLGDGVFYEQYF.

This clonotype was seen ten or more times. The chain links TRBV6-4 to TRBJ2-3, with 10 bases fitting TRBD1. The CDR3 is 15 residues long. Trimming removed 6 bases from V and 3 bases from J; junction bases left unmatched: 6. Germline V CDR1 and CDR2: MRHNA, SNTAGT. CDR3 nucleotides: TGTGCCAGCAGCGCCGGGACAGGGGAGACAGATACGCAGTATTTT. Amino acid sequence: CASSAGTGETDTQYF.

V gene TRBV10-2 combines with J gene TRBJ1-6; no definite D call. This CDR3 comprises 13 residues. CDR1 and CDR2 from the germline V gene are WSHSY and SAAADI. The germline V and J ends were trimmed by 4 bases and 7 bases, with 8 bases remaining between them. CDR3 protein: CASSGQENSPLHF. CDR3 sequence (DNA): TGCGCCAGCAGTGGGCAGGAGAATTCACCCCTCCACTTT.

The CDR3 DNA reads as TGTGCCAGCAGTTCCGGAGCTCCTGGGGCCAACGTCCTGACTTTC. This encodes CASSSGAPGANVLTF. The chain combines TRBV27 with TRBJ2-6; D gene ambiguous. Germline values: CDR1 MNHEY, CDR2 SMNVEV (reference sequence). The CDR3 contains 15 residues. V was clipped by 4 bases and J by 2 bases, with 9 bases between them. Full variable domain (remainder filled in from reference TRBV27 and TRBJ2-6): EAQVTQNPRYLITVTGKKLTVTCSQNMNHEYMSWYRQDPGLGLRQIYYSMNVEVTDKGDVPEGYKVSRKEKRNFPLILESPSPNQTSLYFCASSSGAPGANVLTFGAGSRLTVL.

The CDR3 loop is CATSEDDYNEQFF. The DNA of the CDR3 is TGTGCCACCAGTGAAGACGATTACAATGAGCAGTTCTTC. The chain recombines TRBV24-1 with TRBJ2-1, with D hard to call. Between the trimmed V and J ends, which lost 4 bases and 4 bases, there was a span of 7 bases. This CDR3 contains 13 residues. Looked up from germline, CDR1 is KGHDR and CDR2 is SFDVKD.

V gene TRBV29-1 combines with J gene TRBJ2-3; D not resolved. The CDR3 is 13 residues long. V was clipped by 4 bases and J by 5 bases, with 13 bases between them. CDR1 is SQVTM, CDR2 ANQGSEA, per germline. The DNA of the CDR3 is TGCAGCGTTGGTCTCTCCTCAAGAGATACGCAGTATTTT. Its protein is CSVGLSSRDTQYF.

This clonotype was counted between two and nine times. V gene TRBV29-1 combines with J gene TRBJ2-7, with D hard to call. V dropped 0 bases and J dropped 2 bases, with 5 bases sitting between them. CDR1 SQVTM and CDR2 ANQGSEA come from the germline V gene. The CDR3 loop spans 12 amino acids. This chain's CDR3 is CSVEENTYEQYF. The CDR3 DNA reads TGCAGCGTTGAAGAGAACACCTACGAGCAGTACTTC.

The chain couples TRBV6-1 to TRBJ2-3, with TRBD2 identical over 12 bases. The length of the CDR3 is 14 residues. From germline, CDR1 is MNHNS and CDR2 SASEGT. V lost 8 bases, J lost 2 bases, and 2 bases stayed unmatched. CDR3 in DNA: TGTGCCAGCCGACTAGCGGGAGACACAGATACGCAGTATTTT. As protein: CASRLAGDTDTQYF.

This clonotype was detected ten times or more. V and J are TRBV27 and TRBJ1-5; possible D gene TRBD1, 6 bases. In germline, CDR1 is MNHEY, CDR2 SMNVEV (reference sequence). V lost 6 bases and J 0 bases, leaving 9 bases between the germline ends. The length of the CDR3 is 14 residues. CDR3 sequence reads: CASRLGASNQPQHF. CDR3 DNA sequence: TGTGCCAGCAGACTGGGGGCTAGCAATCAGCCCCAGCATTTT.

This clonotype has a count of ten or more. This chain uses TRBV6-6 with TRBJ1-1, with D possibly matching TRBD1 (6 bases). The germline CDR1 and CDR2 sequences are MNHNY and SVGAGI (reference sequence). The CDR3 is made up of 17 amino acids. The V end lost 2 bases, the J end lost 0 bases, and 16 bases lay between the germline ends. CDR3 in amino acids: CASSYENPGHLNTEAFF. Written as DNA, the CDR3 is TGTGCCAGCAGTTACGAAAATCCGGGACATTTGAACACTGAAGCTTTCTTT.

This clonotype was observed a handful of times. The chain combines TRBV4-3 with TRBJ1-6; possibly TRBD1 for D (5 bases). V lost 0 bases to trimming and J lost 3 bases, with 9 bases between them. The CDR3 spans 16 residues. Germline CDR1 is LGHNA and CDR2 is YSLEER. CDR3 bases: TGCGCCAGCAGCCAAGAGAGGGGAAACTATAATTCACCCCTCCACTTT. This translates into CASSQERGNYNSPLHF.

This clonotype counts as large. Written as DNA, the CDR3 is TGTGCCAGCAGTGTCGACCCACCGAGTGAGCAGTTCTTC. This encodes CASSVDPPSEQFF. This chain connects TRBV6-2 or TRBV6-3 to TRBJ2-1; D uncertain. This CDR3 comprises 13 residues. Germline CDR1 reads MNHEY; CDR2 reads SVGEGT. The V end was cut by 5 bases, the J end by 9 bases, with 14 bases between.

This clonotype was observed many times. V usage is TRBV6-1 and J usage is TRBJ1-4; possible D gene TRBD1, 5 bases. Germline lookup yields CDR1 MNHNS and CDR2 SASEGT. With 3 bases removed from V and 5 bases from J, the gap between germline ends came to 10 bases. This CDR3 is 14 amino acids long. The CDR3 bases are TGTGCCAGCAGTGAGGGGGGGGGAAATGAAAAACTGTTTTTT. Amino acids: CASSEGGGNEKLFF.

The rearrangement uses TRBV4-3 and TRBJ1-1; D call uncertain. Germline V CDR1 and CDR2: LGHNA, YSLEER. Trimming cost V 1 base and J 4 bases, with 13 bases left between them. CDR3 length equals 15 residues. The CDR3 loop reads CASSQASHSGTEAFF. The CDR3 DNA is TGCGCCAGCAGCCAAGCTTCCCACAGTGGCACTGAAGCTTTCTTT.

The chain uses TRBV5-1 and TRBJ2-7; 7 nucleotides agree with TRBD2. In germline, CDR1 is SGHRS, CDR2 YFSETQ. The length of the CDR3 is 16 residues. V was clipped by 1 base and J by 3 bases; unmatched bases: 10. Written as DNA, the CDR3 is TGCGCCAGCAGCTTGCCCTTGAGCGGGACGATCTACGAGCAGTACTTC. Translated, it gives CASSLPLSGTIYEQYF.

This clonotype was observed a handful of times. The J gene is TRBJ1-1, the V gene TRBV2, with D maybe TRBD1 (6 bases). CDR1 is SNHLY, CDR2 FYNNEI, per germline. V gave up 11 bases and J gave up 1 base, with 14 bases separating them. The CDR3 runs to 13 residues. The CDR3 loop reads CAVGGARNTEAFF. As DNA, the CDR3 is TGTGCCGTGGGGGGGGCAAGGAACACTGAAGCTTTCTTT.

The chain is built from TRBV28 and TRBJ2-7; a possible D gene is TRBD1 (5 bases). Trimming removed 7 bases from V and 2 bases from J, with 12 bases in between. The CDR3 sequence is 13 residues long. Germline-derived CDR1 and CDR2 are MDHEN and SYDVKM. The chain's CDR3 is CASTPRAPYEQYF. The CDR3 nucleotides read TGTGCCAGCACCCCCAGGGCTCCCTACGAGCAGTACTTC. Variable domain in full (rest from reference TRBV28 and TRBJ2-7): DVKVTQSSRYLVKRTGEKVFLECVQDMDHENMFWYRQDPGLGLRLIYFSYDVKMKEKGDIPEGYSVSREKKERFSLILESASTNQTSMYLCASTPRAPYEQYFGPGTRLTVT.

The chain employs TRBV19 and TRBJ1-1; the match to TRBD1 covers 7 bases. Trimming took 3 bases from V and 1 from J; bases not matched to a gene: 8. Germline V gene data show CDR1 as LNHDA and CDR2 as SQIVND (reference sequence). CDR3 length: 16 residues. CDR3 coding DNA: TGTGCCAGTAGTATGGAAGGGGGCAAGGAGAACACTGAAGCTTTCTTT. Protein product: CASSMEGGKENTEAFF.

This clonotype came up once. This chain joins TRBV4-1 and TRBJ2-7; the match to TRBD2 covers 8 bases. After removal of 2 bases from V and 0 bases from J, the junction contained 12 bases not matched to a gene. Germline loops: CDR1 MGHRA, CDR2 YSYEKL. The CDR3 has 18 residues. CDR3 loop: CASSQSKYSSGRSYEQYF. CDR3 bases: TGCGCCAGCAGCCAATCAAAATATTCTAGCGGGCGCTCCTACGAGCAGTACTTC.

Many counts were recorded for this clonotype. The V call is TRBV5-4, the J call TRBJ2-7; D remains ambiguous. This CDR3 contains 12 residues. The germline V gene encodes CDR1 SGHNT and CDR2 YYREEE (reference sequence). V lost 2 bases to trimming and J lost 3 bases, with 6 bases between them. This chain's CDR3 is CASSFHSYEQYF. The CDR3 DNA sequence: TGTGCCAGCAGCTTTCACAGCTACGAGCAGTACTTC.